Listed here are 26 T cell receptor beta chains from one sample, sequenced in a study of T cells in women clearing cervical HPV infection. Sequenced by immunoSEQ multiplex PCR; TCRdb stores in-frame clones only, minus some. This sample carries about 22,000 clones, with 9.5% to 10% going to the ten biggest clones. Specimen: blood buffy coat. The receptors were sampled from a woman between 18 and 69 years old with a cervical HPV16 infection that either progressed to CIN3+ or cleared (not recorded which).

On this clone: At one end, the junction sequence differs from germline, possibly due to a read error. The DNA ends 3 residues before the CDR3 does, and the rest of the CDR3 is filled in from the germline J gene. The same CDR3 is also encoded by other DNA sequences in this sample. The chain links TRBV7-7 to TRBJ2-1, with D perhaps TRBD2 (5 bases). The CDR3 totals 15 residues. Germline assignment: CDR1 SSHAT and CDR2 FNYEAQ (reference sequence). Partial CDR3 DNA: TGTGCTAGCAGCTTAAGACCTAGCCCTGACAATGAG. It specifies CASSLRPSPDNE. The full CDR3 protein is CASSLRPSPDNEQFF.

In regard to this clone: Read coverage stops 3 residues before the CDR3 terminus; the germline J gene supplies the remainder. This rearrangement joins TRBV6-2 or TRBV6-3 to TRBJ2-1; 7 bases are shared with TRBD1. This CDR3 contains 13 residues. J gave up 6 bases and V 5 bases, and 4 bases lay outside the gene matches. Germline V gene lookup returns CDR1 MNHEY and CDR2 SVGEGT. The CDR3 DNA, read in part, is TGTGCCAGCAGTACACAGGGGTTCAATGAG. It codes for CASSTQGFNE. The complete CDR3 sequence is CASSTQGFNEQFF.

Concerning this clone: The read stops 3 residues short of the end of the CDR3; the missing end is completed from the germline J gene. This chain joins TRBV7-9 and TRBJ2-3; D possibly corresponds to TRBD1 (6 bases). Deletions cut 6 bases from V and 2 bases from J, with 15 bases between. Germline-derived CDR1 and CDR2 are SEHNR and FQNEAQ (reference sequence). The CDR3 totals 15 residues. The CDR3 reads CASSLGGHNTDTQYF. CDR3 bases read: TGTGCCAGCAGTCTTGGGGGACACAACACAGATACG.

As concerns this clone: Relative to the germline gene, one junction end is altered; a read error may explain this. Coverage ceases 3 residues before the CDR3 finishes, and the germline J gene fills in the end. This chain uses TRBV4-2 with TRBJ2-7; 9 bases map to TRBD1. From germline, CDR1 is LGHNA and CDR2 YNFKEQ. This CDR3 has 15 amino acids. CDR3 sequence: CASSQGWTGAYEQYF. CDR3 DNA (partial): TGCGCCAGCAGCCAAGGATGGACAGGGGCTTACGAG.

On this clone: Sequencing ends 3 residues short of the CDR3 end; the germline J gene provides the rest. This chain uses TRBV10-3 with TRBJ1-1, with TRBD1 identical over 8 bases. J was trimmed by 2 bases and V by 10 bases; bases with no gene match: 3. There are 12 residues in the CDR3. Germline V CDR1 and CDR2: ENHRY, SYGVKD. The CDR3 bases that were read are TGTGCCACTGGGACAGGCAACACTGAA. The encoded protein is CATGTGNTE. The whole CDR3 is CATGTGNTEAFF.

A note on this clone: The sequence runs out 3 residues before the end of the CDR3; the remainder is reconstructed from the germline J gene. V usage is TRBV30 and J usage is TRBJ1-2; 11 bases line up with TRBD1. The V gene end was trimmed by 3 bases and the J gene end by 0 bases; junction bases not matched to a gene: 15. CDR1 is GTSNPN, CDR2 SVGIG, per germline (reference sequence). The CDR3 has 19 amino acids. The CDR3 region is CAWSTKDRGRPLSNYGYTF. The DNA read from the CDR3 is TGTGCCTGGAGCACAAAGGACAGGGGGCGGCCCCTTTCTAACTATGGC. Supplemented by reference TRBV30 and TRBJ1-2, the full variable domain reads SQTIHQWPATLVQPVGSPLSLECTVEGTSNPNLYWYRQAAGRGLQLLFYSVGIGQISSEVPQNLSASRPQDRQFILSSKKLLLSDSGFYLCAWSTKDRGRPLSNYGYTFGSGTRLTVV.

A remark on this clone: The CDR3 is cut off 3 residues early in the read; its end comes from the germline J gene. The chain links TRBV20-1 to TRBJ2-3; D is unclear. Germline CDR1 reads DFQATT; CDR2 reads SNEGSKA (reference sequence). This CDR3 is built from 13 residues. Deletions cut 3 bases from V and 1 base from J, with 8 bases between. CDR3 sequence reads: CSASWAGTDTQYF. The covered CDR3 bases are TGCAGTGCTAGCTGGGCCGGCACAGATACG.

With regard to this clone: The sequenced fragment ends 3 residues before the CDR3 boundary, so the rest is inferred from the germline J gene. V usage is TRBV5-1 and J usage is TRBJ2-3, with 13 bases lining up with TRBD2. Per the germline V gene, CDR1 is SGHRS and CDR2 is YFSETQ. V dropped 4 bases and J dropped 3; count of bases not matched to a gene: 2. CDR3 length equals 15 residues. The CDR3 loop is CASSTSGGATDTQYF. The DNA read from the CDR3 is TGCGCCAGCAGCACTAGCGGGGGGGCAACAGATACG.

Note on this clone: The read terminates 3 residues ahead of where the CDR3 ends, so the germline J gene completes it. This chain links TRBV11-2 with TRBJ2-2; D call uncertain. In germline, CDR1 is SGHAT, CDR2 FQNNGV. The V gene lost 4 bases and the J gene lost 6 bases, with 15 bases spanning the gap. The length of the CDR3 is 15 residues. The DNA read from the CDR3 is TGTGCCAGCAGCTCCGACTCGAGGATTCCCGGGGAG. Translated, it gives CASSSDSRIPGE. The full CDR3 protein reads CASSSDSRIPGELFF.

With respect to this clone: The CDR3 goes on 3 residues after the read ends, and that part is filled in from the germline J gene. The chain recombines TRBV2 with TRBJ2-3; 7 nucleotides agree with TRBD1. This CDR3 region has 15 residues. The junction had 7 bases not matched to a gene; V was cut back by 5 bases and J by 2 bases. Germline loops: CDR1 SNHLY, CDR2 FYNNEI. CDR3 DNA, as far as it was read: TGTGCCAGCAGTAAGGAACAGGGGCTCACAGATACG. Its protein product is CASSKEQGLTDT. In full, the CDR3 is CASSKEQGLTDTQYF.

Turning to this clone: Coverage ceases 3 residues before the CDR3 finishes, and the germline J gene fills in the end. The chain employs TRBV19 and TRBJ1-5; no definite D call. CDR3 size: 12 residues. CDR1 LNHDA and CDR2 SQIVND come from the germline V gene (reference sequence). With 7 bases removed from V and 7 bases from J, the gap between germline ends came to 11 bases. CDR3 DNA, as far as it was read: TGTGCCAGTACGGAGGGCTCCCAGCCC. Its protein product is CASTEGSQP. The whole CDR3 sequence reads CASTEGSQPQHF.

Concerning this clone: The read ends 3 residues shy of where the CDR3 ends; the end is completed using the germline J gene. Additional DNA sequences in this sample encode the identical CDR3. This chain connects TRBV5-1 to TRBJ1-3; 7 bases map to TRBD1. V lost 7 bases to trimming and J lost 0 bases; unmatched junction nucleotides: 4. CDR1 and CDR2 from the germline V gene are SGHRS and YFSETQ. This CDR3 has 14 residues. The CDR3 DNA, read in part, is TGCGCCAGCTGGGACAGTGCCTCTGGAAACACC. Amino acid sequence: CASWDSASGNT. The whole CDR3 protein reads CASWDSASGNTIYF.

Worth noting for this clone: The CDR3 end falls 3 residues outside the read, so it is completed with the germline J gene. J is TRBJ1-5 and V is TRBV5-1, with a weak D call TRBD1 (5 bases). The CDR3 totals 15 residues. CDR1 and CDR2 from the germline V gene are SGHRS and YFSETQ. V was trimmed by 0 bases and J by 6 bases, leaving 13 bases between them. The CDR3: CASSLGPGFSQPQHF. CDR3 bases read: TGCGCCAGCAGCTTGGGTCCAGGGTTCTCTCAGCCC.

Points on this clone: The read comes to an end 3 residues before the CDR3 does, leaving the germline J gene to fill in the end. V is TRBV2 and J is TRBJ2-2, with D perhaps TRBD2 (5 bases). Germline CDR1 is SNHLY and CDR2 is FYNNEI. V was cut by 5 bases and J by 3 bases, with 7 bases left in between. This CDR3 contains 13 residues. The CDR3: CASSPDYTGELFF. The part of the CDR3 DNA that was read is TGTGCCAGCAGTCCGGACTACACCGGGGAG.

Incomplete CDR3 DNA: TGTGCCAGCAGCGCCCGGGTTCTGGGACAGGAAGGCTACGAG. Its protein product is CASSARVLGQEGYE. The full CDR3 protein reads CASSARVLGQEGYEQYF. This chain connects TRBV13 to TRBJ2-7; 8 bases are a match to TRBD1. The sequence runs out 3 residues before the end of the CDR3; the remainder is reconstructed from the germline J gene. Germline CDR1 is PRHDT and CDR2 is FYEKMQ (reference sequence). V was pared by 5 bases and J by 3 bases, with 15 bases of the junction left unmatched. CDR3 size: 17 residues.

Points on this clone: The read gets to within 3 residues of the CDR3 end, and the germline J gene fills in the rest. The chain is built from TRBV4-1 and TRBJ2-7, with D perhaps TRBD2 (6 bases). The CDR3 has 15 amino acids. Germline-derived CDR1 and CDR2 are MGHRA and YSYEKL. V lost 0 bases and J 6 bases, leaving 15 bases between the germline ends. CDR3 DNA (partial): TGCGCCAGCAGCCAAGAAGAGGACTACCGCTTCGAG. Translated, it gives CASSQEEDYRFE. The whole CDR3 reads CASSQEEDYRFEQYF.

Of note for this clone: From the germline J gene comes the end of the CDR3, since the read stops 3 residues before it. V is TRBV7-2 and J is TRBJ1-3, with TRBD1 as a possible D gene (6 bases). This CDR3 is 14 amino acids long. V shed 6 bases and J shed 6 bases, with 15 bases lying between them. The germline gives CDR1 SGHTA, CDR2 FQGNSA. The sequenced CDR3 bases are TGTGCCAGCAGTACAGGCGGGGGGCAAAACACC. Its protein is CASSTGGGQNT. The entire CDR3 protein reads CASSTGGGQNTIYF.

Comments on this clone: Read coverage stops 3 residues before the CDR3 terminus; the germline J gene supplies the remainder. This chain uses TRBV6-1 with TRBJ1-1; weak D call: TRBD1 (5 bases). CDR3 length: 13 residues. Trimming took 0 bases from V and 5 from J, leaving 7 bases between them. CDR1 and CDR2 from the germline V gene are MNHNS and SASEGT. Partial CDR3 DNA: TGTGCCAGCAGTGAAGCCCGGGGGACTGAA. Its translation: CASSEARGTE. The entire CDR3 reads CASSEARGTEAFF.

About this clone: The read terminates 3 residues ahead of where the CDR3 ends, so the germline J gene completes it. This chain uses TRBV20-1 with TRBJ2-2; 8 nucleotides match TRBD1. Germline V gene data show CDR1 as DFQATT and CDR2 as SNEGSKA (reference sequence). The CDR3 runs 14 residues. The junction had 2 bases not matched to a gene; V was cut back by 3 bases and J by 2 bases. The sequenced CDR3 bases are TGCAGTGCTAGGACAGGGGCAAACACCGGGGAG. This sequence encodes CSARTGANTGE. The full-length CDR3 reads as CSARTGANTGELFF.

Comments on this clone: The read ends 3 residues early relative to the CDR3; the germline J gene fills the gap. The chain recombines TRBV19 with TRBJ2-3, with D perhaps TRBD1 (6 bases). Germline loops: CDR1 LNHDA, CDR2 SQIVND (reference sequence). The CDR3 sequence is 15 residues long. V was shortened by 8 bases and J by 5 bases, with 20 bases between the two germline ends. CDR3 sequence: CASGPGTIIGDTQYF. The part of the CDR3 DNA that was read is TGTGCCAGTGGCCCCGGGACAATTATAGGAGATACG.

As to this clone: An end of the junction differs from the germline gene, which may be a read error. The CDR3 spells CASSSSGTGSFEQYF. The sequenced part of the CDR3 DNA is TGCGCCAGCAGCTCCTCCGGGACAGGGTCCTTCGAG. The chain uses TRBV5-1 and TRBJ2-7, with TRBD1 matching 9 bases. The read stops 3 residues short of the end of the CDR3; the missing end is completed from the germline J gene. There are 15 residues in the CDR3. Germline V gene data show CDR1 as SGHRS and CDR2 as YFSETQ. Full variable domain (rest looked up from reference TRBV5-1 and TRBJ2-7): KAGVTQTPRYLIKTRGQQVTLSCSPISGHRSVSWYQQTPGQGLQFLFEYFSETQRNKGNFPGRFSGRQFSNSRSEMNVSTLELGDSALYLCASSSSGTGSFEQYFGPGTRLTVT.

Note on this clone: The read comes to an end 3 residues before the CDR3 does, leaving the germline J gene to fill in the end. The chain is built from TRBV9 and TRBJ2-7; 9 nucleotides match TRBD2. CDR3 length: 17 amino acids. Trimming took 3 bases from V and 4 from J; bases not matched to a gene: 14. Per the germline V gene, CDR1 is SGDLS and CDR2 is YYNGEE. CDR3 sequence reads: CASSAPKAGLAFYEQYF. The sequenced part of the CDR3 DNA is TGTGCCAGCAGCGCCCCGAAGGCGGGACTAGCATTTTACGAG. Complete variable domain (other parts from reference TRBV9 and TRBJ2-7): DSGVTQTPKHLITATGQRVTLRCSPRSGDLSVYWYQQSLDQGLQFLIQYYNGEERAKGNILERFSAQQFPDLHSELNLSSLELGDSALYFCASSAPKAGLAFYEQYFGPGTRLTVT.

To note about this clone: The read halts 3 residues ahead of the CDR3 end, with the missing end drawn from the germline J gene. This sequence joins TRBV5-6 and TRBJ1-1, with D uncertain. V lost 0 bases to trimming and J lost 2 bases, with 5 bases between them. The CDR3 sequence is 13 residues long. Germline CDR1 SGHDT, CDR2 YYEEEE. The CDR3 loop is CASSLVLNTEAFF. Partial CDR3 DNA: TGTGCCAGCAGCTTGGTTCTCAACACTGAA.

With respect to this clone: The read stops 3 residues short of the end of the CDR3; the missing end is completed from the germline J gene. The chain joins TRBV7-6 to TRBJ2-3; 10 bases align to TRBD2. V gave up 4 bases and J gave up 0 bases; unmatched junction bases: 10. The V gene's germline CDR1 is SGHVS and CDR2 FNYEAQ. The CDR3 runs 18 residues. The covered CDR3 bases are TGTGCCAGCAGCTCCAAGCGGGGGGGCCTCCTTAGCACAGATACG. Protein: CASSSKRGGLLSTDT. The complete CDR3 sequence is CASSSKRGGLLSTDTQYF.

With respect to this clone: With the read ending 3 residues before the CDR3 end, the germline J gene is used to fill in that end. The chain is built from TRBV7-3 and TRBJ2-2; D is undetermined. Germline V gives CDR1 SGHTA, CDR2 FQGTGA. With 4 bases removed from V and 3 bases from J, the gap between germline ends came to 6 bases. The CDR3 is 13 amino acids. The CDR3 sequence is CASSSSYTGELFF. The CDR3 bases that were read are TGTGCCAGCAGCTCCTCTTACACCGGGGAG. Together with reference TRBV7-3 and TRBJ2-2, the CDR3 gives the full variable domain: GAGVSQTPSNKVTEKGKYVELRCDPISGHTALYWYRQSLGQGPEFLIYFQGTGAADDSGLPNDRFFAVRPEGSVSTLKIQRTERGDSAVYLCASSSSYTGELFFGEGSRLTVL.

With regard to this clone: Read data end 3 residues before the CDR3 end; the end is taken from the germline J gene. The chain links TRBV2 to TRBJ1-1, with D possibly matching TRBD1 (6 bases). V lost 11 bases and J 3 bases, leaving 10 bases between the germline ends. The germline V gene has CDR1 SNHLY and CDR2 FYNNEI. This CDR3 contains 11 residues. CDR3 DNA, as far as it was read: TGTGCCGGATCAGGGGACACTGAA. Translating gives CAGSGDTE. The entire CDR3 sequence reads CAGSGDTEAFF.